A single sample is the source of the 2 T cell receptor beta chains below, sequenced in a study of regulatory T cells in long-lasting Graves disease. As for time point: newly diagnosed GD, antithyroid drugs for less than 3 months. RNA extracted from PBMCs served as the sequencing template. In building TCR beta libraries, iRepertoire HTBI primers were used together with Arm-PCR of CDR3 regions. TCRdb independently ran MiXCR on the multiplex PCR reads; one entry per CDR3 protein. The sample consists of about 440,000 distinct CDR3 sequences, 15% of them appearing once. These data also featured in a second study, about T cells in Graves' hyperthyroidism and ophthalmopathy.

The sequencing here drew on peripheral blood mononuclear cells (PBMCs), taken at new diagnosis, from a patient treated with antithyroid drugs. These receptors originate from a woman aged 30 to 39 with Graves disease.

This clonotype was counted at least ten times. The chain employs TRBV2 and TRBJ2-3, with 9 bases aligning to TRBD1. The germline V gene encodes CDR1 SNHLY and CDR2 FYNNEI. The CDR3 runs to 15 residues. With 3 bases clipped from V and 6 bases from J, the junction kept 7 bases outside the gene matches. The CDR3 is CASSDTGGLIDTQYF. CDR3 nucleotide sequence: TGTGCCAGCAGTGACACAGGGGGCCTGATCGATACGCAGTATTTT.

This clonotype has at least ten counts. This chain connects TRBV28 to TRBJ2-7; 8 bases fit TRBD1. The CDR3 is 14 residues long. Per germline, CDR1 MDHEN and CDR2 SYDVKM. The V and J ends lost 7 bases and 2 bases, in that order; junction bases with no gene match: 7. The chain's CDR3 is CASINRGYTYEQYF. The CDR3 DNA reads TGTGCCAGCATTAACAGGGGGTACACCTACGAGCAGTACTTC.